This TCR beta chain was sequenced in a study of blood T cell repertoires in COVID-19. Study summary: The origin of the acute and convalescent COVID-19 samples was the United States, Italy and Spain. Sample material is recorded as cDNA or gDNA derived from T cells, B-cell-depleted T cells, or PBMCs.

This clone was counted between two and nine times. Trimming cost V 8 bases and J 7 bases, with 15 bases left between them. Germline CDR1 is SGHDN and CDR2 is FVKESK. The CDR3 is 14 residues long. In the original workflow: Reference gene primer amplification yielded estimated nucleated cell counts. Assay: immunoSEQ multiplex PCR; the TCRdb copy retains only in-frame clones and omits some. The V and J calls and clone size are taken from that table; D and trimming were inferred from the DNA. The data contain roughly 69,000 clones, roughly three quarters of them singletons. The sequencing input was peripheral blood. The chain has TRBV14 and TRBJ1-6; D may be TRBD1 (5 bases). The sequence was obtained from a man aged 55 to 69 with COVID-19, enrolled during active disease. This chain's CDR3 is CASRLGVENSPLHF. CDR3 sequence (DNA): TGTGCCAGCCGATTAGGGGTAGAGAATTCACCCCTCCACTTT.